This T cell receptor beta chain was documented in a study of blood T cell repertoires in COVID-19. This clone has a single count. In germline, CDR1 is LGHNT, CDR2 FRNRAP. V was clipped by 10 bases and J by 3 bases, with 25 bases between them. The CDR3 consists of 16 residues. Using immunoSEQ multiplex PCR, the repertoire was profiled, and TCRdb retains in-frame clones only, with some absent. The sample carries 55,000 to 85,000 clones, 80% to 90% recorded once. The chain has TRBV12-5 and TRBJ2-7, with a weak D call TRBD2 (7 bases). Sequences were obtained from peripheral blood. This TCR was recovered from a human donor in a cohort sampled during active COVID-19. CDR3 bases: TGTGCTACTCGGACGGAGGTCGGACTAGGGGGCTACGAGCAGTACTTC. It is translated as CATRTEVGLGGYEQYF.